This T cell receptor (beta chain) was captured in a study of long-term antiretroviral therapy in people with HIV. General study results and limits: Every time point showed a repertoire led by clones expanded before ART.

The V end was cut by 3 bases, the J end by 3 bases, with 15 bases between. The CDR3 extends over 15 amino acids. Germline V gives CDR1 ENHRY, CDR2 SYGVKD. A v3.0 immunoSEQ assay was performed at survey level. Sequencing set out to capture roughly 40,000-55,000 T-cell genomes per sample. TCRdb keeps only in-frame clones here, not all; method: immunoSEQ multiplex PCR. The top ten hold approximately 10% of the sample, which has roughly 17,000 clones, around 91% seen once. This clone was recorded only once. What it binds is unknown. The sequence came from a man between 50 and 59 years old with HIV. This rearrangement joins TRBV10-3 to TRBJ2-7, with a tentative D call TRBD1 (6 bases). The input for sequencing was unsorted PBMCs, taken 3 years after starting antiretroviral therapy. Written as DNA, the CDR3 is TGTGCCATCAGTGACCCCGCACAGGGAAACTACGAGCAGTACTTC. Amino acid sequence: CAISDPAQGNYEQYF.